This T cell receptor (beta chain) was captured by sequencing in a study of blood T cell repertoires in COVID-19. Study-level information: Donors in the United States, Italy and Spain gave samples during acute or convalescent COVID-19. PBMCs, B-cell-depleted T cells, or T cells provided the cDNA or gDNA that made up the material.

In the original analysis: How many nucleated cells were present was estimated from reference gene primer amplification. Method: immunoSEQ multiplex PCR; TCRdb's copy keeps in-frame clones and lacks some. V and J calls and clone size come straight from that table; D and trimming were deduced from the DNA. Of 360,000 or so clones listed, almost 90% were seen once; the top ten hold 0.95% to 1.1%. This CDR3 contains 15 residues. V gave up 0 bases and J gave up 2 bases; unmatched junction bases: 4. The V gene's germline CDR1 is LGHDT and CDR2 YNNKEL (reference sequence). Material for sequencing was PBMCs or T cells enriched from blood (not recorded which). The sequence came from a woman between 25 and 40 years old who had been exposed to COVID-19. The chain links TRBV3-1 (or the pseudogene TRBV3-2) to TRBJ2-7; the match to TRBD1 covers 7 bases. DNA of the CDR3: TGTGCCAGCAGCCAAGAGGACAGGTTAACCTACGAGCAGTACTTC. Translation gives CASSQEDRLTYEQYF.